What follows is one TCR beta chain and its context. Trimming stripped 6 bases from V and 0 bases from J, with 15 bases between. Germline V gene data show CDR1 as MNHEY and CDR2 as SVGAGI. There are 15 residues in the CDR3. The repertoire was sequenced with immunoSEQ multiplex PCR; TCRdb's copy has only in-frame clones and lacks some. Of 2 million to 2.5 million clones listed, 85% to 95% are singletons. The sample is drawn from a study of shared clonotypes between healthy human individuals. The sample was naive CD4+ T cells from PBMCs. Regarding subset: CD45RA+ positively selected. The gene calls are TRBV6-5 and TRBJ2-7; maybe TRBD2 (6 bases). This sequence originates from a man aged 18 to 29 in good health. Some clones in this sample may be carry-over from other donors' samples. The CDR3 DNA reads TGTGCCAGCAGCCCGACTAGATTAATCTCCTACGAGCAGTACTTC. This gives the protein CASSPTRLISYEQYF.